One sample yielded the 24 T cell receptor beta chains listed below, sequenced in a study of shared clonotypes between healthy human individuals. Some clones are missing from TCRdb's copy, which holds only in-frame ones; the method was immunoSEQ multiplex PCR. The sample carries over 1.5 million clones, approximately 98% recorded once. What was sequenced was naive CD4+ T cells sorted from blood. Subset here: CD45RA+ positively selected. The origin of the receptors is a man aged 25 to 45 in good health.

The CDR3 region has the DNA TGTGCCAGCACCCTTAGCTTGAGCGGGAGTCACAATGAGCAGTTCTTC. Translating it yields CASTLSLSGSHNEQFF. This chain connects TRBV7-6 to TRBJ2-1, with TRBD2 identical over 8 bases. J was trimmed by 5 bases and V by 7 bases; bases with no gene match: 13. Per the germline V gene, CDR1 is SGHVS and CDR2 is FNYEAQ. The CDR3 runs 16 residues.

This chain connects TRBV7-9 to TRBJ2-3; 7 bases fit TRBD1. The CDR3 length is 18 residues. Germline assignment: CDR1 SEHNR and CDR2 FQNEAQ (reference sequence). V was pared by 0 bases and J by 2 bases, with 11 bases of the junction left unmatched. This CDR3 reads CASSLAGVQGTVTDTQYF. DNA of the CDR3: TGTGCCAGCAGCTTAGCGGGGGTACAGGGGACCGTCACAGATACGCAGTATTTT.

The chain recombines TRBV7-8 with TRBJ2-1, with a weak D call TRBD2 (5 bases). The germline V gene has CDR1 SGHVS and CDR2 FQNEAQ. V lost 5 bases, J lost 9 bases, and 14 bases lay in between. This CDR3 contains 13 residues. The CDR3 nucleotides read TGTGCCAGCAGCCCGGGCGGAGGTGGTGAGCAGTTCTTC. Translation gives CASSPGGGGEQFF.

CDR3 sequence: CASSGTGGRAKNIQYF. For the CDR3, the DNA is TGTGCCAGCAGCGGGACAGGGGGAAGAGCCAAAAACATTCAGTACTTC. The chain joins TRBV5-6 to TRBJ2-4, with 11 positions matching TRBD1. The CDR3 sequence is 16 residues long. Germline V gives CDR1 SGHDT, CDR2 YYEEEE. With V trimmed by 4 bases and J by 0 bases, 3 bases remained unmatched.

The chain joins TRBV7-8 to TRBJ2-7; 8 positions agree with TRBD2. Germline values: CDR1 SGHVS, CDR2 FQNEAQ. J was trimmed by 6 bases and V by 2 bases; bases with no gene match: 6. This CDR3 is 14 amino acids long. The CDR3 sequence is CASSLPGGPSEQYF. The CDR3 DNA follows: TGTGCCAGCAGCTTACCGGGAGGGCCGAGCGAGCAGTACTTC.

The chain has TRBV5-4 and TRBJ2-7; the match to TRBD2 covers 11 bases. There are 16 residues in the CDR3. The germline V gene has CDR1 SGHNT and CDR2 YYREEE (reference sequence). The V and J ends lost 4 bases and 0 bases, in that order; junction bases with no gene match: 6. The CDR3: CASSPGLAESSYEQYF. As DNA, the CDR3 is TGTGCCAGCAGCCCGGGACTAGCGGAAAGCTCCTACGAGCAGTACTTC. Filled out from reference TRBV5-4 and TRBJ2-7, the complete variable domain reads ETGVTQSPTHLIKTRGQQVTLRCSSQSGHNTVSWYQQALGQGPQFIFQYYREEENGRGNFPPRFSGLQFPNYSSELNVNALELDDSALYLCASSPGLAESSYEQYFGPGTRLTVT.

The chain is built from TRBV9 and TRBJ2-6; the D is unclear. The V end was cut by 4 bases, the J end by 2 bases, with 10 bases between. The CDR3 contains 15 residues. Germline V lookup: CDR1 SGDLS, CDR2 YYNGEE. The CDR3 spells CASSPRWAGANVLTF. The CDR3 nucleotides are TGTGCCAGCAGCCCCCGTTGGGCTGGGGCCAACGTCCTGACTTTC.

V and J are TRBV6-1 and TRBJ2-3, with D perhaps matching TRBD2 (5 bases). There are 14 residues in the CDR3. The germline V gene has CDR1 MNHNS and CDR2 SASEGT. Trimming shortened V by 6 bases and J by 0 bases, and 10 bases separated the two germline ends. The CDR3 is CASSTGVSTDTQYF. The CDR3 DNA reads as TGTGCCAGCAGCACCGGGGTTAGCACAGATACGCAGTATTTT.

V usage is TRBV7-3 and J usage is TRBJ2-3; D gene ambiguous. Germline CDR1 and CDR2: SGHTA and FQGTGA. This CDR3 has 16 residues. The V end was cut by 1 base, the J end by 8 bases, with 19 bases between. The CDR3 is CASSLIRLQEGGTQYF. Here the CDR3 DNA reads TGTGCCAGCAGCTTAATACGGCTCCAGGAAGGTGGTACGCAGTATTTT.

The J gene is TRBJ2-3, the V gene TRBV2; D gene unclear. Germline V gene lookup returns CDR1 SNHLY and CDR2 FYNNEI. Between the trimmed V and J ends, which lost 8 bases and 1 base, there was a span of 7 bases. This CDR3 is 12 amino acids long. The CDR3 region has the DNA TGTGCCAGCTCGCAGGGCACAGATACGCAGTATTTT. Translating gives CASSQGTDTQYF. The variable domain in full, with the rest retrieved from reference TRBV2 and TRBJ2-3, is EPEVTQTPSHQVTQMGQEVILRCVPISNHLYFYWYRQILGQKVEFLVSFYNNEISEKSEIFDDQFSVERPDGSNFTLKIRSTKLEDSAMYFCASSQGTDTQYFGPGTRLTVL.

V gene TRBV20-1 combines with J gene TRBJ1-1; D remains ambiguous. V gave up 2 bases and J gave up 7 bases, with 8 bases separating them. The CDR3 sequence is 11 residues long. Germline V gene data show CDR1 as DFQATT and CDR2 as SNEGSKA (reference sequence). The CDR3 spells CSARRSYEAFF. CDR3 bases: TGCAGTGCTAGAAGGTCATATGAAGCTTTCTTT.

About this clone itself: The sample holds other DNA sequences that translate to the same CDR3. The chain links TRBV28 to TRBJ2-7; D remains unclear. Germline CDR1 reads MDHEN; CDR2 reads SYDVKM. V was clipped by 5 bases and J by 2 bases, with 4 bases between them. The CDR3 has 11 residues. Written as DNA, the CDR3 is TGTGCCAGCAGTCCGGCCTACGAGCAGTACTTC. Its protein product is CASSPAYEQYF. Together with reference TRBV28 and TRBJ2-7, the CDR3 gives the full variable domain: DVKVTQSSRYLVKRTGEKVFLECVQDMDHENMFWYRQDPGLGLRLIYFSYDVKMKEKGDIPEGYSVSREKKERFSLILESASTNQTSMYLCASSPAYEQYFGPGTRLTVT.

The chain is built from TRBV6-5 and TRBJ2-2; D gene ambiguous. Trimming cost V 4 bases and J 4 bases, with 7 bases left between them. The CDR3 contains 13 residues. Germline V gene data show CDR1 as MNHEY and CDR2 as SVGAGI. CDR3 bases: TGTGCCAGCAGTTCGGGTAGCACCGGGGAGCTGTTTTTT. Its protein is CASSSGSTGELFF.

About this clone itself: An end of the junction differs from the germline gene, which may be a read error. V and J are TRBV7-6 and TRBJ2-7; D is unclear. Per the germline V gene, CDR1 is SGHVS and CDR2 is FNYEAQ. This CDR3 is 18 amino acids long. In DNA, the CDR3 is TGTGCCAGCAGCCCACTACCCCCCCCAGTGTCTAACATCTACGGGCAGTACTTC. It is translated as CASSPLPPPVSNIYGQYF.

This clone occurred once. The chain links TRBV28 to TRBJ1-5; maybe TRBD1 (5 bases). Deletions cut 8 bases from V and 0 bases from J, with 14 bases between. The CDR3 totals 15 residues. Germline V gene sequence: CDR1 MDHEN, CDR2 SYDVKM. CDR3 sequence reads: CASSRAGYSNQPQHF. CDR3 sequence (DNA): TGTGCCAGCTCCCGGGCAGGGTATAGCAATCAGCCCCAGCATTTT.

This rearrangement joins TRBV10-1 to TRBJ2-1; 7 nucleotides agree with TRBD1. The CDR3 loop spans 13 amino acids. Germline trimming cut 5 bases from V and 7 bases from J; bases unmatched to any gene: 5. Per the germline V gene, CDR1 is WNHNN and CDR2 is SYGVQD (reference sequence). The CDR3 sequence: CASSLDRVNEQFF. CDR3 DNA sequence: TGCGCCAGCAGTCTCGACAGGGTAAATGAGCAGTTCTTC.

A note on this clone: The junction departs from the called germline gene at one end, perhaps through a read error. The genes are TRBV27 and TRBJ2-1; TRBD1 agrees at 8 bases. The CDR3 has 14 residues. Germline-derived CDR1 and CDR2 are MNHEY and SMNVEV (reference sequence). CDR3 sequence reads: CASSLRTGYSEQFF. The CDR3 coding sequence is TGTGCCAGCAGTTTACGGACAGGGTACAGTGAGCAGTTCTTC.

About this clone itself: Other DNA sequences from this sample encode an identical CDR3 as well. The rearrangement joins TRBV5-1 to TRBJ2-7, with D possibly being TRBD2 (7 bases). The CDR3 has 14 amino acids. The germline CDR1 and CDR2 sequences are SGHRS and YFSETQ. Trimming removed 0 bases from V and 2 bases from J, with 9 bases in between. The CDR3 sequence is CASSLEGGPYEQYF. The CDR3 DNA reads TGCGCCAGCAGCTTGGAGGGGGGGCCCTACGAGCAGTACTTC.

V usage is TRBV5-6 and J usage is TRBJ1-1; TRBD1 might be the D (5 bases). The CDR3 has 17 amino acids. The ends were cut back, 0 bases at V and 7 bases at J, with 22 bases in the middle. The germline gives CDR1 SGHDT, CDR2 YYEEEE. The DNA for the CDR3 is TGTGCCAGCAGCTTGGTTGCGCAGGGTTTGGCCAGAGGTGAAGCTTTCTTT. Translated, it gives CASSLVAQGLARGEAFF.

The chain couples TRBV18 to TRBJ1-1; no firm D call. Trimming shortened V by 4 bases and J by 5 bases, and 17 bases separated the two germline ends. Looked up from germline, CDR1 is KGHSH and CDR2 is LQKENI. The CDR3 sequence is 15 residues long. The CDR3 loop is CASSRDVGQETEAFF. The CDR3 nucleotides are TGTGCCAGCTCACGTGACGTCGGGCAAGAGACTGAAGCTTTCTTT.

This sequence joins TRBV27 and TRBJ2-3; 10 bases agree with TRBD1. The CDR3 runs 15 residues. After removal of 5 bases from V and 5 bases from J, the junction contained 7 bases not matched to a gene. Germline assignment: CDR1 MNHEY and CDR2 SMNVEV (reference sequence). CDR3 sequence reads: CASSPEDRGLDTQYF. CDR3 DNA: TGTGCCAGCAGTCCGGAGGACAGGGGGTTAGATACGCAGTATTTT.

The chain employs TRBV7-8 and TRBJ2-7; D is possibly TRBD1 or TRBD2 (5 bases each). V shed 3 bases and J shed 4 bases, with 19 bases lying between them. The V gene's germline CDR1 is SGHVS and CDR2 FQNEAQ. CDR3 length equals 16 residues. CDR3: CASSFFGGVTVYEQYF. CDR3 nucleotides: TGTGCCAGCAGCTTTTTTGGGGGAGTCACAGTTTACGAGCAGTACTTC.

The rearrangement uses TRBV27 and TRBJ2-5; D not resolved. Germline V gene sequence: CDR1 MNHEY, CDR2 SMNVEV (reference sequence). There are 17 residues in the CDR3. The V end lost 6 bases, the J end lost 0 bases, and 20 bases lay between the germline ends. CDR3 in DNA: TGTGCCAGCAGCTGGCGGTTCGGCGTAGGGTACCAAGAGACCCAGTACTTC. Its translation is CASSWRFGVGYQETQYF.

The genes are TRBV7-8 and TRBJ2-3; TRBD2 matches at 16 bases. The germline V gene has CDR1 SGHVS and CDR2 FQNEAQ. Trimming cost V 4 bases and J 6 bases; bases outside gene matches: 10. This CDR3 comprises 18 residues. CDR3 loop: CASSSRGLAGGPVDTQYF. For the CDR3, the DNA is TGTGCCAGCAGCTCAAGGGGACTAGCGGGAGGGCCGGTGGATACGCAGTATTTT.